This T cell receptor (beta chain) was retrieved from a study of blood T cell repertoires in COVID-19. Whole-study context: Sources were T cells, B-cell-depleted T cells, or PBMCs; the material itself was cDNA or gDNA.

The study drew participants aged about 18 to 90 years from some 25 US areas. Allocation to cohorts depended on clinical history reported by the participants. Either two negative PCRs, clearance, or symptom resolution qualified Cohort 3 donors as recovered. Generated by immunoSEQ multiplex PCR, the TCRdb table keeps only in-frame clones and is missing some. The profile shows 180,000 or so clones, approximately 83% of them singletons. The ends lost 2 bases at V and 5 bases at J; junction bases unmatched: 6. This CDR3 has 16 amino acids. The germline V gene has CDR1 MNHNY and CDR2 SVGAGI (reference sequence).

V is TRBV6-6 and J is TRBJ2-2, with TRBD2 identical over 9 bases. Specimen: PBMCs or T cells enriched from blood (not recorded which). The TCR was taken from a woman aged 60 to 75 who had recovered from COVID-19. CDR3 bases: TGTGCCAGCAGTTACCCTAGCGGGGAAGGGACCGGGGAGCTGTTTTTT. It yields the protein CASSYPSGEGTGELFF.